Following are 24 T cell receptor beta chains from one sample sequenced in a study of a mutant IDH1 vaccine in newly diagnosed glioma. Antigens for these TCRs are unknown. Measured with immunoSEQ multiplex PCR; TCRdb has only the in-frame clones, and not every one. The table lists 30,000 to 45,000 clones, about 80% of them singletons. Time point in this sample: week 5, during vaccination. A 20-mer mutant IDH1 peptide at 300 ug was injected subcutaneously with topical imiquimod. Sequencing used PBMCs, obtained from a glioma patient whose treatment included an IDH1 peptide vaccine. These receptors originate from a man aged 35-49 years with glioma.

The chain links TRBV29-1 to TRBJ2-1, with TRBD1 matching 7 bases. The V gene's germline CDR1 is SQVTM and CDR2 ANQGSEA. The V and J ends lost 4 bases and 6 bases, in that order; junction bases with no gene match: 6. CDR3 length: 13 residues. CDR3 sequence (DNA): TGCAGCGTTGTTTTTCACAGGGGCAATGAGCAGTTCTTC. It is translated as CSVVFHRGNEQFF.

The rearrangement uses TRBV5-1 and TRBJ2-1; possible D gene TRBD2, 5 bases. Trimming pared 2 bases from V and 8 bases from J, leaving 8 bases between. CDR3 length: 12 residues. CDR1 is SGHRS and CDR2 is YFSETQ in the germline V gene. The CDR3 region has the DNA TGCGCCAGCAGCTTTCTGGAGGATGAGCAGTTCTTC. Translation gives CASSFLEDEQFF.

V and J are TRBV14 and TRBJ2-5; 12 nucleotides agree with TRBD2. Trimming removed 4 bases from V and 5 bases from J; junction bases left unmatched: 11. Germline-derived CDR1 and CDR2 are SGHDN and FVKESK. The CDR3 consists of 17 residues. CDR3 sequence reads: CASSPLLGLAGPETQYF. In nucleotides, the CDR3 is TGTGCCAGCAGCCCGCTACTAGGACTAGCGGGGCCGGAGACCCAGTACTTC.

The rearrangement links TRBV4-2 to TRBJ1-2; D may be TRBD1 (5 bases). The CDR3 sequence is 14 residues long. Trimming left V 4 bases short and J 8 bases short, with 17 bases between. The germline CDR1 and CDR2 sequences are LGHNA and YNFKEQ. The CDR3 spells CASSPPGGAVGYTF. The CDR3 coding sequence is TGTGCCAGCAGCCCCCCTGGAGGGGCAGTGGGCTACACCTTC.

This rearrangement joins TRBV2 to TRBJ1-1; weak D call: TRBD1 (6 bases). CDR1 is SNHLY, CDR2 FYNNEI, per germline. Trimming took 4 bases from V and 1 from J, leaving 13 bases between them. The CDR3 is made up of 15 amino acids. The CDR3 sequence: CASSADRRGNTEAFF. The CDR3 nucleotides are TGTGCCAGCAGTGCAGACAGGAGGGGGAACACTGAAGCTTTCTTT. Full variable domain (outside the CDR3, taken from reference TRBV2 and TRBJ1-1): EPEVTQTPSHQVTQMGQEVILRCVPISNHLYFYWYRQILGQKVEFLVSFYNNEISEKSEIFDDQFSVERPDGSNFTLKIRSTKLEDSAMYFCASSADRRGNTEAFFGQGTRLTVV.

This sequence joins TRBV30 and TRBJ1-5; D unresolved. CDR3 length equals 14 residues. V dropped 0 bases and J dropped 2 bases, with 8 bases sitting between them. In germline, CDR1 is GTSNPN, CDR2 SVGIG (reference sequence). CDR3 DNA sequence: TGTGCCTGGAGTGTAGAGGAGGGCAATCAGCCCCAGCATTTT. Its translation: CAWSVEEGNQPQHF. Complete variable domain (other parts from reference TRBV30 and TRBJ1-5): SQTIHQWPATLVQPVGSPLSLECTVEGTSNPNLYWYRQAAGRGLQLLFYSVGIGQISSEVPQNLSASRPQDRQFILSSKKLLLSDSGFYLCAWSVEEGNQPQHFGDGTRLSIL.

This clone showed up just a few times. CDR3 nucleotides: TGTGCCAGCAGTTCGAGGGACGGAGGCTTGTCGCCCCAGCATTTT. Residues: CASSSRDGGLSPQHF. The genes are TRBV6-6 and TRBJ1-5; TRBD1 might be the D (5 bases). The CDR3 has 15 residues. Germline CDR1 MNHNY, CDR2 SVGAGI (reference sequence). The ends were cut back, 4 bases at V and 9 bases at J, with 19 bases in the middle.

The chain links TRBV2 to TRBJ1-1; D is ambiguous. V was trimmed by 3 bases and J by 6 bases, leaving 14 bases between them. The CDR3 sequence is 14 residues long. In germline, CDR1 is SNHLY, CDR2 FYNNEI. CDR3 DNA: TGTGCCAGCAGTGACTTGGGGTCGGGCTCTGAAGCTTTCTTT. This gives the protein CASSDLGSGSEAFF. Full variable domain (outside the CDR3, taken from reference TRBV2 and TRBJ1-1): EPEVTQTPSHQVTQMGQEVILRCVPISNHLYFYWYRQILGQKVEFLVSFYNNEISEKSEIFDDQFSVERPDGSNFTLKIRSTKLEDSAMYFCASSDLGSGSEAFFGQGTRLTVV.

The chain is built from TRBV9 and TRBJ2-3; 9 positions match TRBD2. The CDR3 runs to 15 residues. With V trimmed by 5 bases and J by 6 bases, 10 bases remained unmatched. Germline V CDR1 and CDR2: SGDLS, YYNGEE. CDR3 region: CASSYRAGGGDTQYF. The CDR3 DNA reads as TGTGCCAGCAGTTACAGAGCGGGGGGCGGGGATACGCAGTATTTT.

The V gene is TRBV7-8, the J gene TRBJ1-1; no clear D. Germline-derived CDR1 and CDR2 are SGHVS and FQNEAQ. This CDR3 region has 14 residues. The V gene lost 5 bases and the J gene lost 5 bases, with 15 bases spanning the gap. CDR3 in amino acids: CASSPSLRDTEAFF. The CDR3 region has the DNA TGTGCCAGCAGCCCCTCGTTGAGGGATACTGAAGCTTTCTTT.

The chain employs TRBV27 and TRBJ2-7; D is perhaps TRBD1 or TRBD2 (5 bases each). CDR1 is MNHEY and CDR2 is SMNVEV in the germline V gene (reference sequence). V lost 7 bases and J lost 0, with 16 bases in between. The CDR3 has 15 residues. This chain's CDR3 is CASTPTRGASYEQYF. The CDR3, as DNA: TGTGCCAGCACCCCGACCCGAGGGGCCTCCTACGAGCAGTACTTC.

The chain is built from TRBV19 and TRBJ2-3; 9 nucleotides agree with TRBD2. After removal of 3 bases from V and 2 bases from J, the junction contained 6 bases not matched to a gene. The germline V gene encodes CDR1 LNHDA and CDR2 SQIVND (reference sequence). The CDR3 spans 16 residues. The CDR3 loop is CASSIPSGGHTDTQYF. Here the CDR3 DNA reads TGTGCCAGTAGTATCCCAAGCGGGGGGCACACAGATACGCAGTATTTT. Together with reference TRBV19 and TRBJ2-3, the CDR3 gives the full variable domain: DGGITQSPKYLFRKEGQNVTLSCEQNLNHDAMYWYRQDPGQGLRLIYYSQIVNDFQKGDIAEGYSVSREKKESFPLTVTSAQKNPTAFYLCASSIPSGGHTDTQYFGPGTRLTVL.

The DNA of the CDR3 is TGTGCCAGCAGTGGAAATGGCGCGGTCTATGGCTACACCTTC. The encoded protein is CASSGNGAVYGYTF. The chain employs TRBV6-5 and TRBJ1-2; D remains unclear. V was shortened by 5 bases and J by 4 bases, with 14 bases between the two germline ends. This CDR3 is built from 14 residues. Germline V gene data show CDR1 as MNHEY and CDR2 as SVGAGI.

V and J are TRBV4-1 and TRBJ1-2; D remains ambiguous. Trimming took off 2 bases at V and 2 bases at J, with 9 bases between the two ends. Looked up from germline, CDR1 is MGHRA and CDR2 is YSYEKL. This CDR3 has 14 residues. CDR3 residues: CASSQQDRNYGYTF. The CDR3 DNA follows: TGCGCCAGCAGCCAACAGGACCGGAACTATGGCTACACCTTC.

The chain couples TRBV5-1 to TRBJ2-1; D perhaps matches TRBD2 (6 bases). Germline loops: CDR1 SGHRS, CDR2 YFSETQ. The CDR3 sequence is 16 residues long. The V and J ends lost 4 bases and 7 bases respectively, with 21 bases between them. CDR3 loop: CASSPPGLPIVNEQFF. The CDR3 coding sequence is TGCGCCAGCAGCCCGCCGGGACTCCCCATCGTTAATGAGCAGTTCTTC.

The chain carries TRBV30 and TRBJ1-2, with 9 nucleotides matching TRBD1. The V gene end was trimmed by 3 bases and the J gene end by 0 bases; junction bases not matched to a gene: 8. The CDR3 contains 16 residues. Germline assignment: CDR1 GTSNPN and CDR2 SVGIG (reference sequence). The chain's CDR3 is CAWRLTGGSANYGYTF. The CDR3 bases are TGTGCCTGGAGACTGACAGGGGGAAGCGCTAACTATGGCTACACCTTC.

The genes are TRBV18 and TRBJ1-5; possibly TRBD1 for D (5 bases). The CDR3 spans 13 residues. CDR1 KGHSH and CDR2 LQKENI come from the germline V gene. The V and J ends lost 4 bases and 5 bases respectively, with 9 bases between them. The CDR3 sequence: CASSRDLDQPQHF. CDR3 DNA: TGTGCCAGCTCACGGGACCTGGATCAGCCCCAGCATTTT.

The chain carries TRBV27 and TRBJ2-3; D ambiguous. Trimming pared 7 bases from V and 0 bases from J, leaving 14 bases between. This CDR3 is 15 amino acids long. Germline CDR1 and CDR2: MNHEY and SMNVEV (reference sequence). The CDR3 loop reads CASTLRPASTDTQYF. In DNA form, the CDR3 reads TGTGCCAGCACCCTAAGACCGGCCAGCACAGATACGCAGTATTTT.

The V call is TRBV29-1, the J call TRBJ1-1, with a possible D match to TRBD1 (6 bases). Germline V gene sequence: CDR1 SQVTM, CDR2 ANQGSEA. CDR3 length: 13 residues. Trimming pared 2 bases from V and 1 base from J, leaving 8 bases between. The CDR3 region has the DNA TGCAGCGTTGAACGGACAGAGAACACTGAAGCTTTCTTT. Its translation: CSVERTENTEAFF.

This chain uses TRBV6-5 with TRBJ2-2; TRBD1 aligns across 7 bases. The V gene's germline CDR1 is MNHEY and CDR2 SVGAGI. V lost 0 bases, J lost 3 bases, and 4 bases stayed unmatched. The CDR3 has 16 residues. This chain's CDR3 is CASSYSGTAYTGELFF. Here the CDR3 DNA reads TGTGCCAGCAGTTACTCGGGGACAGCCTACACCGGGGAGCTGTTTTTT.

This clone rates as medium-sized. This chain links TRBV2 with TRBJ2-7, with D uncertain. Trimming left V 4 bases short and J 3 bases short, with 4 bases between. The CDR3 length is 11 residues. The germline V gene has CDR1 SNHLY and CDR2 FYNNEI. The CDR3 coding sequence is TGTGCCAGCAGTGTCCGCTACGAGCAGTACTTC. It specifies CASSVRYEQYF.

This clone was observed a handful of times. This rearrangement joins TRBV5-1 to TRBJ1-1, with TRBD1 identical over 7 bases. CDR1 and CDR2 (germline): SGHRS, YFSETQ. The V and J ends lost 4 bases and 0 bases, in that order; junction bases with no gene match: 6. The CDR3 loop spans 15 amino acids. CDR3 sequence (DNA): TGCGCCAGCAGCGTAGGACAGGACATGAACACTGAAGCTTTCTTT. This codes for CASSVGQDMNTEAFF.

This chain uses TRBV6-6 with TRBJ2-7, with 9 bases identical to TRBD2. The ends lost 6 bases at V and 2 bases at J; junction bases unmatched: 5. The CDR3 totals 14 residues. Germline CDR1 and CDR2: MNHNY and SVGAGI (reference sequence). As DNA, the CDR3 is TGTGCCAGCAGGGTGACTAGCGGAACCTACGAGCAGTACTTC. Translated, it gives CASRVTSGTYEQYF.

V usage is TRBV14 and J usage is TRBJ2-2, with a possible D match to TRBD2 (5 bases). The CDR3 totals 15 residues. V shed 0 bases and J shed 8 bases, with 13 bases lying between them. Germline loops: CDR1 SGHDN, CDR2 FVKESK. CDR3 coding DNA: TGTGCCAGCAGCCAAGATCACTTTCGGGGTGGGGAGCTGTTTTTT. It codes for CASSQDHFRGGELFF. Using reference TRBV14 and TRBJ2-2 for the parts outside the CDR3, the full variable domain is EAGVTQFPSHSVIEKGQTVTLRCDPISGHDNLYWYRRVMGKEIKFLLHFVKESKQDESGMPNNRFLAERTGGTYSTLKVQPAELEDSGVYFCASSQDHFRGGELFFGEGSRLTVL.